One T cell receptor (beta chain) is described in this entry. These data belong to a study of blood T cell repertoires in COVID-19. Study-wide context: The United States, Italy and Spain supplied acute and convalescent COVID-19 samples.

Original processing methods: Amplification of reference gene primers was used by the study to estimate nucleated cell counts. Measured with immunoSEQ multiplex PCR; TCRdb has only the in-frame clones, and not every one. Clone size and the V and J calls come from that table; the DNA yielded D and trimming. This repertoire shows roughly 340,000 clones, roughly 90% found once; its top ten account for around 3%. Between the trimmed V and J ends, which lost 6 bases and 2 bases, there was a span of 8 bases. Germline loops: CDR1 SQVTM, CDR2 ANQGSEA. CDR3 length: 12 amino acids. Input material: peripheral blood. The chain joins TRBV29-1 to TRBJ1-3; D ambiguous. The receptor comes from a woman aged 25 to 45 with COVID-19, enrolled during active disease. The CDR3 protein is CSVTETGNTIYF. CDR3 in DNA: TGCAGCGTGACGGAGACTGGAAACACCATATATTTT.